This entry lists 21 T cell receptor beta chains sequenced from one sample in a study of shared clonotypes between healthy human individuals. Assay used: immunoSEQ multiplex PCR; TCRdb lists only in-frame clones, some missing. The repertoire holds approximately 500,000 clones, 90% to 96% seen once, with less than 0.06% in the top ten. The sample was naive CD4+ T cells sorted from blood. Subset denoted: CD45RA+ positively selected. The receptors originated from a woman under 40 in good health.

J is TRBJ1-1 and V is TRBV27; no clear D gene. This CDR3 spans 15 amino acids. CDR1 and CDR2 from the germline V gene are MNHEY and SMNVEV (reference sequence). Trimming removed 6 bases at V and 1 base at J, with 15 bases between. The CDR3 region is CASRTPEGPNTEAFF. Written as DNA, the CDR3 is TGTGCCAGCAGGACCCCCGAGGGCCCGAACACTGAAGCTTTCTTT.

This CDR3 reads CASSLMHNQPQHF. The CDR3 coding sequence is TGTGCCAGCAGCTTAATGCATAATCAGCCCCAGCATTTT. The chain combines TRBV5-7 with TRBJ1-5; D gene ambiguous. TRBV5-7 is an ORF for which the function is uncertain. The ends were cut back, 2 bases at V and 4 bases at J, with 7 bases in the middle. This CDR3 spans 13 amino acids.

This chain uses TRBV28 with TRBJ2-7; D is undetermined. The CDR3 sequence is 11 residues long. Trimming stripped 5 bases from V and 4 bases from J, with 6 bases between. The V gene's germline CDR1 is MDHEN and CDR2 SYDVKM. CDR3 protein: CASSGWYEQYF. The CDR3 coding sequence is TGTGCCAGCAGTGGGTGGTACGAGCAGTACTTC.

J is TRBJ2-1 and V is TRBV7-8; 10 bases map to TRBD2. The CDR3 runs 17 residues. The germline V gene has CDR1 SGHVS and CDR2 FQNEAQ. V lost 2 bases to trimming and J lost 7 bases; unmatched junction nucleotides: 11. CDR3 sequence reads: CASSLPGLAVGMNEQFF. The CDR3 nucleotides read TGTGCCAGCAGCTTACCAGGACTAGCGGTGGGAATGAATGAGCAGTTCTTC.

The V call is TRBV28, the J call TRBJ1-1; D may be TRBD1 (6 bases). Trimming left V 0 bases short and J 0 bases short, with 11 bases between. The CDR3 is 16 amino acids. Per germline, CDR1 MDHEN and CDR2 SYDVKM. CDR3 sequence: CASSLWGGRMNTEAFF. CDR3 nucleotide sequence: TGTGCCAGCAGTTTATGGGGGGGGCGAATGAACACTGAAGCTTTCTTT.

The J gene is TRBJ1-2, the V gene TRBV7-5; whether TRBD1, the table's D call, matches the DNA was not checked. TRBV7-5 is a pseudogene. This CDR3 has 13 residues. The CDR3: CASSFGQRSGYTF. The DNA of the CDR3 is TGTGCCAGCAGCTTCGGACAACGGTCAGGCTACACCTTC.

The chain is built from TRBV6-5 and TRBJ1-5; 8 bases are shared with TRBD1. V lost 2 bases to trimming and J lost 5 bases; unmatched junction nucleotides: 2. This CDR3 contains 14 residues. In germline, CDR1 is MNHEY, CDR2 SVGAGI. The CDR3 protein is CASSYQQGDQPQHF. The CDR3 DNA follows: TGTGCCAGCAGTTACCAACAGGGGGATCAGCCCCAGCATTTT.

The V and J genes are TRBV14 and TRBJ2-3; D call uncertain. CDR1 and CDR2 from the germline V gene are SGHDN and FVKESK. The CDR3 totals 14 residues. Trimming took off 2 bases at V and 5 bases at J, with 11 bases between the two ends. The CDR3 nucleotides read TGTGCCAGCAGCCAAATGGGGATTGTAGATACGCAGTATTTT. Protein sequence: CASSQMGIVDTQYF.

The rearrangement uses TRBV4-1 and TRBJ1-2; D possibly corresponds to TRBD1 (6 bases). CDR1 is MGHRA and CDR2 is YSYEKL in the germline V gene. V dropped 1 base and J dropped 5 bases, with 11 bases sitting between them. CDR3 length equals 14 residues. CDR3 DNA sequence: TGCGCCAGCAGCCAAGGTTTGGGGACATATGGCTACACCTTC. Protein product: CASSQGLGTYGYTF.

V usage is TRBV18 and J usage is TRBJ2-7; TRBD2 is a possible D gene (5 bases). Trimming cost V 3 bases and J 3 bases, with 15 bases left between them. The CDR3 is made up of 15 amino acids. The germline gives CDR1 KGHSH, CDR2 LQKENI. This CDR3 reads CASSPNRLGDYEQYF. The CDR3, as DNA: TGTGCCAGCTCACCCAATAGGCTCGGGGACTACGAGCAGTACTTC. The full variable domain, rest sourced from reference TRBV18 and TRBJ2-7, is NAGVMQNPRHLVRRRGQEARLRCSPMKGHSHVYWYRQLPEEGLKFMVYLQKENIIDESGMPKERFSAEFPKEGPSILRIQQVVRGDSAAYFCASSPNRLGDYEQYFGPGTRLTVT.

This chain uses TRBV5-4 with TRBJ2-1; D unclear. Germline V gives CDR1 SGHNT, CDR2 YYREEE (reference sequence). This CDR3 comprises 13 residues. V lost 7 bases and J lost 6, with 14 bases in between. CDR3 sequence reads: CASQRANLNEQFF. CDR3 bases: TGTGCCAGCCAAAGAGCAAACCTCAATGAGCAGTTCTTC.

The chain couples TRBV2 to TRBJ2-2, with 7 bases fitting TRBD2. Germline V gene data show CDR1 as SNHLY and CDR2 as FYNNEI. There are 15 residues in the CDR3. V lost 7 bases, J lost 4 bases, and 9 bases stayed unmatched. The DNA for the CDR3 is TGTGCCAGCATTCCGAGTAGCGGGTCCACCGGGGAGCTGTTTTTT. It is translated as CASIPSSGSTGELFF.

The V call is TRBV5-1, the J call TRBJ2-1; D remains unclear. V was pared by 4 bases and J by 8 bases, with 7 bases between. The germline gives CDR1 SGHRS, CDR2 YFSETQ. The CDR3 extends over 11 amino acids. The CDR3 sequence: CASSLLDEQFF. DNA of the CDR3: TGCGCCAGCAGCCTCCTAGATGAGCAGTTCTTC.

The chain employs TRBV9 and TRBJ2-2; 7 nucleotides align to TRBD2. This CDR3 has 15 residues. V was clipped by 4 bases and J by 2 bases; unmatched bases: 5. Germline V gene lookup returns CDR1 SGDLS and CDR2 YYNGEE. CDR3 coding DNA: TGTGCCAGCAGCAGAGCTAGCGGAAACACCGGGGAGCTGTTTTTT. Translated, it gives CASSRASGNTGELFF. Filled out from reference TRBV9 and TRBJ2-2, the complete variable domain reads DSGVTQTPKHLITATGQRVTLRCSPRSGDLSVYWYQQSLDQGLQFLIQYYNGEERAKGNILERFSAQQFPDLHSELNLSSLELGDSALYFCASSRASGNTGELFFGEGSRLTVL.

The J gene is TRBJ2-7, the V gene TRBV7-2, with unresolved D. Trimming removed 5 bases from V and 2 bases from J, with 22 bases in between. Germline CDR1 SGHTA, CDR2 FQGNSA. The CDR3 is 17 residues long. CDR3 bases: TGTGCCAGCAGCGGCCCCAGACGGAATCTCCTTACCTACGAGCAGTACTTC. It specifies CASSGPRRNLLTYEQYF. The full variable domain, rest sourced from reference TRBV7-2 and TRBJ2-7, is GAGVSQSPSNKVTEKGKDVELRCDPISGHTALYWYRQSLGQGLEFLIYFQGNSAPDKSGLPSDRFSAERTGGSVSTLTIQRTQQEDSAVYLCASSGPRRNLLTYEQYFGPGTRLTVT.

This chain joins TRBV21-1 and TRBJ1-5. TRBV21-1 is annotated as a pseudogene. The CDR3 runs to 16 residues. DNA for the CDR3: TGTGCCAGCAGCAACGGGGTGCAGTTTAGCAATCAGCCCCAGCATTTT. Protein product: CASSNGVQFSNQPQHF.

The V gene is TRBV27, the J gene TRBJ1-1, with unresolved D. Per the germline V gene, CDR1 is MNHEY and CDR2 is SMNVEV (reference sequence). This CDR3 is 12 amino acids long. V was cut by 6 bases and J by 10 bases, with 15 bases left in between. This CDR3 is CASSNTQAAAFF. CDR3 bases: TGTGCCAGCAGCAATACTCAGGCGGCAGCTTTCTTT.

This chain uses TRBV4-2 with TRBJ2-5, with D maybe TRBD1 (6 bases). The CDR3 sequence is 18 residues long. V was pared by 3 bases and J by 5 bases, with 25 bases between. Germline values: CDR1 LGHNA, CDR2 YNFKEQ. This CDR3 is CASSHLTGKLNIPETQYF. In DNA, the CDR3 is TGTGCCAGCAGCCATCTAACAGGGAAGTTAAACATTCCGGAGACCCAGTACTTC.

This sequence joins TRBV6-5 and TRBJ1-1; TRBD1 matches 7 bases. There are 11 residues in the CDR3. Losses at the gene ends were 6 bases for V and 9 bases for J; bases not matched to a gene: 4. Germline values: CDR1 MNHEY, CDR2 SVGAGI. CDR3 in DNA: TGTGCCAGCAGGGACAGGAATAAAGCTTTCTTT. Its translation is CASRDRNKAFF.

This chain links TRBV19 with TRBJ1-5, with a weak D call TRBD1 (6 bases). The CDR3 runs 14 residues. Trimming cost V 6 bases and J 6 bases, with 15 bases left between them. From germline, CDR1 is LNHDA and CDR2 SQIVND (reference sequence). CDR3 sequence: CASSINRDSQPQHF. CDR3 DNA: TGTGCCAGTAGCATAAACAGGGACTCTCAGCCCCAGCATTTT.

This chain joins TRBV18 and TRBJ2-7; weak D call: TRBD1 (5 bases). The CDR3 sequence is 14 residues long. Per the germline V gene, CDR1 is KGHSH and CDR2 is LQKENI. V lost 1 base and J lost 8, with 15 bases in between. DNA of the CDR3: TGTGCCAGCTCACCACTTGACAGTGGTGAAAAGCAGTACTTC. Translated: CASSPLDSGEKQYF.